Listed below are T cell receptor beta chains from one sample, sequenced in a study of blood T cell repertoires in COVID-19. Method: immunoSEQ multiplex PCR; TCRdb's copy keeps in-frame clones and lacks some. The data hold 250,000 to 400,000 clones, with 85% observed a single time. The source material was PBMCs or T cells enriched from blood (not recorded which). The receptors shown here come from a woman under 40 who had been exposed to COVID-19. The CDR3 runs from the conserved cysteine through the conserved F or W. Each record gives: V gene, D gene, J gene, CDR3 protein. A D gene is named only where the DNA matches it firmly.

v_gene: TRBV11-2
d_gene: -
j_gene: TRBJ1-1
CDR3aa: CASSSTILNTEAFF

v_gene: TRBV10-3
d_gene: -
j_gene: TRBJ1-6
CDR3aa: CAIRQGTLSPDYNSPLHF

v_gene: TRBV5-6
d_gene: -
j_gene: TRBJ2-7
CDR3aa: CASRGITGIEEQYF

v_gene: TRBV5-6
d_gene: TRBD2
j_gene: TRBJ2-5
CDR3aa: CASSSWWVAGGVQETQYF

v_gene: TRBV19
d_gene: -
j_gene: TRBJ1-1
CDR3aa: CASSIVRAANTEAFF

v_gene: TRBV7-9
d_gene: TRBD2
j_gene: TRBJ2-5
CDR3aa: CASSPGLAVQETQYF

v_gene: TRBV7-2
d_gene: -
j_gene: TRBJ1-1
CDR3aa: CASSLVQGGTEAFF

v_gene: TRBV7-9
d_gene: -
j_gene: TRBJ2-1
CDR3aa: CASSSSRQGKYNEQFF

v_gene: TRBV3-1/TRBV3-2
d_gene: -
j_gene: TRBJ1-3
CDR3aa: CASSQFTGIRNTIYF

v_gene: TRBV6-5
d_gene: TRBD1
j_gene: TRBJ2-7
CDR3aa: CASSRRDRVYEQYF

v_gene: TRBV5-6
d_gene: TRBD1
j_gene: TRBJ1-2
CDR3aa: CASSSYGQGAFSNYGYTF

v_gene: TRBV9
d_gene: -
j_gene: TRBJ2-7
CDR3aa: CASSPAEFYEQYF

v_gene: TRBV3-1/TRBV3-2
d_gene: TRBD1
j_gene: TRBJ1-3
CDR3aa: CASSLYRGSGNTIYF

v_gene: TRBV10-1
d_gene: -
j_gene: TRBJ1-6
CDR3aa: CASSEYRSSPLHF

v_gene: TRBV9
d_gene: -
j_gene: TRBJ2-4
CDR3aa: CASSVALPEGVENIQYF

v_gene: TRBV5-1
d_gene: TRBD1
j_gene: TRBJ1-4
CDR3aa: CASSFGQGAQGEKLFF

v_gene: TRBV3-1/TRBV3-2
d_gene: -
j_gene: TRBJ1-2
CDR3aa: CASSQDYGGYTF

v_gene: TRBV5-4
d_gene: -
j_gene: TRBJ2-1
CDR3aa: CASSLPSSYNEQFF

v_gene: TRBV30
d_gene: -
j_gene: TRBJ1-1
CDR3aa: CAWTLGVRTEAFF

v_gene: TRBV9
d_gene: TRBD1
j_gene: TRBJ1-6
CDR3aa: CASSVEQGANSPLHF

v_gene: TRBV4-1
d_gene: -
j_gene: TRBJ2-5
CDR3aa: CASSQGPGEETQYF

v_gene: TRBV24-1
d_gene: TRBD2
j_gene: TRBJ2-5
CDR3aa: CATSVELAGEVFHGETQYF

v_gene: TRBV11-2
d_gene: -
j_gene: TRBJ1-1
CDR3aa: CASSLDLRTEAFF

v_gene: TRBV5-6
d_gene: -
j_gene: TRBJ2-5
CDR3aa: CASSLAEVLGGQYF

v_gene: TRBV28
d_gene: TRBD1
j_gene: TRBJ1-5
CDR3aa: CASGDRVGTNQPQHF

v_gene: TRBV4-3
d_gene: -
j_gene: TRBJ2-4
CDR3aa: CASSHWGHKNIQYF

v_gene: TRBV12-3/TRBV12-4
d_gene: TRBD1
j_gene: TRBJ1-2
CDR3aa: CASSFSGTDGYTF

v_gene: TRBV5-1
d_gene: -
j_gene: TRBJ1-6
CDR3aa: CASSLAGGGSLNSPLHF

v_gene: TRBV24-1
d_gene: -
j_gene: TRBJ2-3
CDR3aa: CATSDLQGAGGGRFTDTQYF

v_gene: TRBV24-1
d_gene: -
j_gene: TRBJ2-1
CDR3aa: CATSDLQKRERNEQFF

v_gene: TRBV6-5
d_gene: -
j_gene: TRBJ1-1
CDR3aa: CASKKFGEARYAFF

v_gene: TRBV6-5
d_gene: TRBD1
j_gene: TRBJ1-5
CDR3aa: CASTGQGSNQPQHF

v_gene: TRBV2
d_gene: TRBD1
j_gene: TRBJ2-3
CDR3aa: CASSSRQGPTDTQYF

v_gene: TRBV9
d_gene: TRBD2
j_gene: TRBJ2-1
CDR3aa: CASNLGTSGYNEQFF

v_gene: TRBV6-5
d_gene: -
j_gene: TRBJ2-7
CDR3aa: CAVKEEGALSYEQYF

v_gene: TRBV6-5
d_gene: -
j_gene: TRBJ1-3
CDR3aa: CASSFSTSRNTIYF

v_gene: TRBV28
d_gene: TRBD1
j_gene: TRBJ1-2
CDR3aa: CASSLARGNYGYTF

v_gene: TRBV6-1
d_gene: -
j_gene: TRBJ1-5
CDR3aa: CASSEAAGSGNQPQHF

v_gene: TRBV27
d_gene: TRBD2
j_gene: TRBJ2-7
CDR3aa: CASSFLPSGGYEQYF

v_gene: TRBV6-6
d_gene: -
j_gene: TRBJ1-5
CDR3aa: CASSSGLNQPQHF

v_gene: TRBV29-1
d_gene: TRBD1
j_gene: TRBJ1-1
CDR3aa: CSVGSGQAAAFF

v_gene: TRBV11-2
d_gene: TRBD2
j_gene: TRBJ2-2
CDR3aa: CASSTGLALNTGELFF

v_gene: TRBV5-4
d_gene: -
j_gene: TRBJ2-1
CDR3aa: CASSLAREFNEQFF

v_gene: TRBV7-9
d_gene: -
j_gene: TRBJ1-3
CDR3aa: CASSLDRAYGNTIYF

v_gene: TRBV7-2
d_gene: -
j_gene: TRBJ2-7
CDR3aa: CASSLAGSYSYEQYF

v_gene: TRBV28
d_gene: -
j_gene: TRBJ2-7
CDR3aa: CASNPQLVREQYF

v_gene: TRBV6-5
d_gene: -
j_gene: TRBJ1-2
CDR3aa: CASSFVSTYGYTF

v_gene: TRBV28
d_gene: -
j_gene: TRBJ1-5
CDR3aa: CASSLYQIGQPQHF

v_gene: TRBV6-1
d_gene: -
j_gene: TRBJ1-6
CDR3aa: CASSEAEGIPNSPLHF

v_gene: TRBV10-3
d_gene: -
j_gene: TRBJ2-1
CDR3aa: CAIRPTGLYNEQFF

v_gene: TRBV12-3/TRBV12-4
d_gene: -
j_gene: TRBJ1-2
CDR3aa: CASSLGRKDGYTF